The 10 T cell receptor beta chains presented below share a single source sample, sequenced in a study of CD8 T cells in Susac syndrome (dated by TCRdb to between 2018 and 2021). Library preparation employed the immunoSEQ multiplex PCR assay. RNA was extracted using the RNeasy kit, and roughly 0.5 to 1 ug of the RNA was reverse transcribed with random hexamers. TCRdb reprocessed the public reads (quality trimming at Q25 with fastp, clone calling with MiXCR) and kept in-frame beta chains. Rows with one shared CDR3 protein collapse into an entry with the most common genes and DNA. Across this sample there are 150,000 or so distinct CDR3 sequences, with around 95% seen only once. The top ten clones comprise less than 0.15% of the sample. Material: CD4+ T cells from PBMCs. All receptors derive from a human donor with Susac syndrome.

This chain uses TRBV3-1 with TRBJ2-1; 9 bases line up with TRBD1. Unmatched junction bases numbered 16, after V lost 0 bases and J lost 7 bases. The length of the CDR3 is 19 residues. Germline lookup yields CDR1 LGHDT and CDR2 YNNKEL (reference sequence). DNA of the CDR3: TGTGCCAGCAGCCAAGAAATCCTTTTGGGACAGGGCCTTAGGAATGAGCAGTTCTTC. This translates into CASSQEILLGQGLRNEQFF.

J is TRBJ2-7 and V is TRBV6-2 or TRBV6-3; D is unclear. CDR3 size: 12 residues. Trimming took 6 bases from V and 2 from J, leaving 8 bases between them. The germline V gene encodes CDR1 MNHEY and CDR2 SVGEGT. CDR3 amino acids: CASRTVPYEQYV. The CDR3 nucleotides are TGTGCCAGCAGAACGGTACCCTACGAGCAGTACGTC.

This chain joins TRBV9 and TRBJ1-5; D uncertain. Looked up from germline, CDR1 is SGDLS and CDR2 is YYNGEE. CDR3 length: 15 residues. With 0 bases removed from V and 0 bases from J, the gap between germline ends came to 7 bases. CDR3 region: CASSVDGHSNQPQHF. The CDR3 nucleotides are TGTGCCAGCAGCGTAGACGGCCATAGCAATCAGCCCCAGCATTTT.

This clonotype was observed once. The CDR3 coding sequence is TGTGCCTGGAGTCCGGTGGGGTGGGAGCAGTTCTTC. It encodes CAWSPVGWEQFF. The chain carries TRBV30 and TRBJ2-1; D unclear. The CDR3 covers 12 residues. The V gene lost 2 bases and the J gene lost 10 bases, with 12 bases spanning the gap. CDR1 is GTSNPN, CDR2 SVGIG, per germline (reference sequence).

This chain connects TRBV24-1 to TRBJ2-5, with 7 bases lining up with TRBD1. This CDR3 comprises 15 residues. Germline V gives CDR1 KGHDR, CDR2 SFDVKD. V was clipped by 3 bases and J by 3 bases; unmatched bases: 6. CDR3 loop: CATSDRRQGEETQYF. CDR3 coding DNA: TGTGCCACCAGTGATAGGAGGCAGGGGGAAGAGACCCAGTACTTC.

The chain combines TRBV20-1 with TRBJ2-7, with 7 bases that match TRBD2. Trimming took 0 bases from V and 4 from J; bases not matched to a gene: 6. Germline assignment: CDR1 DFQATT and CDR2 SNEGSKA (reference sequence). This CDR3 is 14 amino acids long. The CDR3 reads CSAREGGSVYEQYF. The CDR3 coding sequence is TGCAGTGCTAGAGAAGGCGGGAGCGTTTACGAGCAGTACTTC.

The chain is built from TRBV12-3 or TRBV12-4 and TRBJ2-5, with a weak D call TRBD1 (6 bases). This CDR3 spans 15 amino acids. The germline V and J ends were trimmed by 6 bases and 2 bases, with 16 bases remaining between them. The CDR3 DNA is TGTGCCAGCAGCCTATCATCCAGGGGTCAAGAGACCCAGTACTTC. Translation gives CASSLSSRGQETQYF.

The chain joins TRBV7-9 to TRBJ1-1, with unresolved D. V was trimmed by 8 bases and J by 9 bases, leaving 13 bases between them. Germline assignment: CDR1 SEHNR and CDR2 FQNEAQ (reference sequence). The CDR3 consists of 11 residues. CDR3: CASGYGEQAFF. The CDR3 nucleotides read TGTGCCAGCGGATACGGGGAGCAAGCTTTCTTT.

J is TRBJ1-1 and V is TRBV15; D gene uncertain. Germline V gene sequence: CDR1 LNHNV, CDR2 YYDKDF (reference sequence). V was cut by 5 bases and J by 6 bases, with 10 bases left in between. The CDR3 consists of 12 residues. The DNA of the CDR3 is TGTGCCACCAGCCTTAGAGACGCTGAAGCTTTCTTT. This encodes CATSLRDAEAFF.

The chain links TRBV27 to TRBJ2-7, with D tentatively TRBD1 (6 bases). The V gene's germline CDR1 is MNHEY and CDR2 SMNVEV (reference sequence). The V end was cut by 6 bases, the J end by 1 base, with 10 bases between. The CDR3 is 13 amino acids. CDR3 nucleotides: TGTGCCAGCAGAGACAGGCGTTCCTACGAGCAGTACGTC. The encoded protein is CASRDRRSYEQYV.